These 27 T cell receptor beta chains were all obtained from the same sample, sequenced in a study of control samples from healthy donors and cancer patients. Produced via immunoSEQ multiplex PCR; TCRdb's table is partial and in-frame only. The sample has 11,000 to 15,000 clones, 60% to 85% seen once. Sequences were obtained from formalin-fixed, paraffin-embedded tissue. These receptors all come from a female donor with lung cancer.

Only a few counts were recorded for this clone. The chain has TRBV18 and TRBJ1-3; D is unresolved. V lost 3 bases and J 1 base, leaving 13 bases between the germline ends. The CDR3 is made up of 16 amino acids. In germline, CDR1 is KGHSH, CDR2 LQKENI. CDR3 loop: CASSPASGLSGNTIYF. The CDR3 DNA reads as TGTGCCAGCTCACCGGCGAGTGGTCTTTCTGGAAACACCATATATTTT.

V is TRBV4-3 and J is TRBJ2-7, with a tentative D call TRBD2 (6 bases). The CDR3 runs 16 residues. Germline V gives CDR1 LGHNA, CDR2 YSLEER. V was cut by 0 bases and J by 7 bases, with 19 bases left in between. The CDR3: CASSQDLSGEMGEQYF. The CDR3 nucleotides read TGCGCCAGCAGCCAAGATCTCTCGGGGGAGATGGGTGAGCAGTACTTC.

The chain recombines TRBV6-2 or TRBV6-3 with TRBJ2-1; a possible D gene is TRBD2 (6 bases). Trimming took 2 bases from V and 9 from J, leaving 17 bases between them. CDR3 length: 15 residues. From germline, CDR1 is MNHEY and CDR2 SVGEGT. The CDR3 DNA reads TGTGCCAGCAGTTACCCGGGACTGGGTGGACCTGAGCAGTTCTTC. Encoded protein: CASSYPGLGGPEQFF.

The genes are TRBV18 and TRBJ1-3; 7 positions match TRBD1. The germline V gene encodes CDR1 KGHSH and CDR2 LQKENI. This CDR3 is built from 16 residues. V dropped 3 bases and J dropped 6; count of bases not matched to a gene: 11. Here the CDR3 reads CASSPKTGSPQNTIYF. CDR3 DNA: TGTGCCAGCTCACCGAAGACAGGGTCCCCCCAAAACACCATATATTTT.

CDR3 nucleotide sequence: TGTGCCAGCAGTTACGTCTCTACGTACGAGCAGTACTTC. Residues: CASSYVSTYEQYF. The chain couples TRBV6-6 to TRBJ2-7; D remains unclear. V lost 2 bases to trimming and J lost 4 bases, with 9 bases between them. The V gene's germline CDR1 is MNHNY and CDR2 SVGAGI (reference sequence). This CDR3 contains 13 residues.

V gene TRBV27 combines with J gene TRBJ2-1; the match to TRBD2 covers 7 bases. Germline lookup yields CDR1 MNHEY and CDR2 SMNVEV (reference sequence). The CDR3 loop spans 15 amino acids. V lost 8 bases and J lost 7; bases outside the gene matches: 14. The chain's CDR3 is CASAWDYQPRNEQFF. The DNA for the CDR3 is TGTGCCAGCGCTTGGGACTACCAGCCGAGGAATGAGCAGTTCTTC.

This clone appeared a few times. In DNA form, the CDR3 reads TGTGCCAGCATCTACCCCGGTCCCGGAGGCACTGAAGCTTTCTTT. As protein: CASIYPGPGGTEAFF. This chain uses TRBV5-8 with TRBJ1-1; no definite D call. This CDR3 contains 15 residues. The germline CDR1 and CDR2 sequences are SGHTS and YDEGEE. Between the trimmed V and J ends, which lost 6 bases and 4 bases, there was a span of 19 bases.

In regard to this clone: This sample includes further DNA sequences coding for the same CDR3. As DNA, the CDR3 is TGCAGCGTCGGGGGCAGGGGGTTCACCGGGGAGCTGTTTTTT. This encodes CSVGGRGFTGELFF. The rearrangement uses TRBV29-1 and TRBJ2-2, with D possibly matching TRBD1 (7 bases). The V gene's germline CDR1 is SQVTM and CDR2 ANQGSEA. V was shortened by 6 bases and J by 4 bases, with 15 bases between the two germline ends. This CDR3 is 14 amino acids long.

This rearrangement joins TRBV2 to TRBJ2-7; 8 nucleotides line up with TRBD1. The CDR3 has 15 amino acids. The germline V gene has CDR1 SNHLY and CDR2 FYNNEI. V trimming: 6 bases; J trimming: 5 bases; junction bases outside the gene matches: 12. CDR3 in amino acids: CASSPPGQGVNEQYF. In DNA, the CDR3 is TGTGCCAGCAGCCCCCCTGGACAGGGTGTCAACGAGCAGTACTTC. Variable domain in full (rest from reference TRBV2 and TRBJ2-7): EPEVTQTPSHQVTQMGQEVILRCVPISNHLYFYWYRQILGQKVEFLVSFYNNEISEKSEIFDDQFSVERPDGSNFTLKIRSTKLEDSAMYFCASSPPGQGVNEQYFGPGTRLTVT.

The genes are TRBV11-2 and TRBJ1-2; D is uncertain. Germline V CDR1 and CDR2: SGHAT, FQNNGV. The CDR3 is 16 amino acids. Trimming cost V 1 base and J 0 bases, with 12 bases left between them. CDR3 nucleotide sequence: TGTGCCAGCAGCTTAGTACCCCACTCTCCTAACTATGGCTACACCTTC. It yields the protein CASSLVPHSPNYGYTF.

The V gene is TRBV11-2, the J gene TRBJ2-7; D ambiguous. CDR1 SGHAT and CDR2 FQNNGV come from the germline V gene. Trimming pared 5 bases from V and 5 bases from J, leaving 7 bases between. This CDR3 spans 11 amino acids. CDR3 sequence (DNA): TGTGCCAGCAGCCAAGGGCACGAGCAGTACTTC. Its translation: CASSQGHEQYF.

This clone came up a few times. This rearrangement joins TRBV7-2 to TRBJ2-3; D is possibly TRBD1 (9 bases). CDR1 and CDR2 (germline): SGHTA, FQGNSA. CDR3 length: 17 residues. The V end lost 2 bases, the J end lost 3 bases, and 18 bases lay between the germline ends. CDR3 in DNA: TGTGCCAGCAGCTTATTTAGCGGGACAGGGTTTACAGATACGCAGTATTTT. Amino acids: CASSLFSGTGFTDTQYF.

This sequence joins TRBV9 and TRBJ2-7, with a weak D call TRBD1 (6 bases). The V gene lost 0 bases and the J gene lost 3 bases, with 13 bases spanning the gap. Germline CDR1 SGDLS, CDR2 YYNGEE. CDR3 length: 15 amino acids. The CDR3, as DNA: TGTGCCAGCAGCGTAGTACCAGGGGACCTCTACGAGCAGTACTTC. Amino acid sequence: CASSVVPGDLYEQYF.

CDR3 sequence (DNA): TGTGCCACCCTAGGGGCGGGGGGGCATCCCACAGATACGCAGTATTTT. This codes for CATLGAGGHPTDTQYF. This chain joins TRBV19 and TRBJ2-3; 9 bases are a match to TRBD2. This CDR3 has 16 residues. V was clipped by 10 bases and J by 2 bases; unmatched bases: 13. Germline V gene data show CDR1 as LNHDA and CDR2 as SQIVND (reference sequence).

The chain combines TRBV10-3 with TRBJ1-5; 7 bases are shared with TRBD1. Germline lookup yields CDR1 ENHRY and CDR2 SYGVKD. This CDR3 spans 18 amino acids. V lost 0 bases and J lost 0; bases outside the gene matches: 8. The CDR3 nucleotides are TGTGCCATCAGTGAGTCAGGGGGCGGTGGATATAGCAATCAGCCCCAGCATTTT. Translated, it gives CAISESGGGGYSNQPQHF.

Turning to this clone: This may be a read error: a much more frequent sequence differs by one nucleotide. In the same sample, other DNA sequences code for this CDR3. J is TRBJ2-7 and V is TRBV7-9; D not certain. CDR3 size: 11 residues. From germline, CDR1 is SEHNR and CDR2 FQNEAQ (reference sequence). The CDR3 DNA sequence: TGTGCTAGCAGCTTAGGAGCCAACCACCTCTTC. Translated, it gives CASSLGANHLF.

This clone was recorded once. The genes are TRBV20-1 and TRBJ2-1; TRBD1 or TRBD2 may be the D gene (5 bases each). The CDR3 runs to 11 residues. Trimming shortened V by 7 bases and J by 7 bases, and 11 bases separated the two germline ends. Germline values: CDR1 DFQATT, CDR2 SNEGSKA (reference sequence). CDR3 DNA sequence: TGCAGTGTTCGGGGCCTGAATGAGCAGTTCTTC. Protein: CSVRGLNEQFF.

The chain recombines TRBV19 with TRBJ1-1; D is unresolved. Germline V gene data show CDR1 as LNHDA and CDR2 as SQIVND (reference sequence). V lost 5 bases and J 0 bases, leaving 10 bases between the germline ends. There are 14 residues in the CDR3. The CDR3 reads CASSPMALNTEAFF. CDR3 nucleotides: TGTGCCAGTAGTCCCATGGCCCTGAACACTGAAGCTTTCTTT.

The chain combines TRBV6-6 with TRBJ2-1; no reliable D call. Germline V gives CDR1 MNHNY, CDR2 SVGAGI (reference sequence). Trimming cost V 7 bases and J 0 bases, with 7 bases left between them. The CDR3 sequence is 13 residues long. The CDR3 region has the DNA TGTGCCAGCAAGGGTATCTCCTACAATGAGCAGTTCTTC. Encoded protein: CASKGISYNEQFF.

Judged by abundance, this clone is medium-sized. The V and J genes are TRBV19 and TRBJ2-2, with 9 bases lining up with TRBD2. Germline loops: CDR1 LNHDA, CDR2 SQIVND (reference sequence). The V gene end was trimmed by 10 bases and the J gene end by 8 bases; junction bases not matched to a gene: 8. This CDR3 is 13 amino acids long. The CDR3, as DNA: TGTGCCACCGAGCGGGAGGTCCCTGGGGAGCTGTTTTTT. Protein: CATEREVPGELFF. Full variable domain (outside the CDR3, taken from reference TRBV19 and TRBJ2-2): DGGITQSPKYLFRKEGQNVTLSCEQNLNHDAMYWYRQDPGQGLRLIYYSQIVNDFQKGDIAEGYSVSREKKESFPLTVTSAQKNPTAFYLCATEREVPGELFFGEGSRLTVL.

J is TRBJ1-6 and V is TRBV7-2; D uncertain. The CDR3 loop spans 14 amino acids. The V end lost 4 bases, the J end lost 10 bases, and 14 bases lay between the germline ends. Germline lookup yields CDR1 SGHTA and CDR2 FQGNSA. CDR3 residues: CASSSGRSGSPLHF. The CDR3 region has the DNA TGTGCCAGCAGCTCTGGGCGGTCAGGATCACCCCTCCACTTT.

The chain is built from TRBV6-5 and TRBJ2-3, with TRBD2 identical over 12 bases. Germline CDR1 reads MNHEY; CDR2 reads SVGAGI. The CDR3 length is 15 residues. V trimming: 7 bases; J trimming: 3 bases; junction bases outside the gene matches: 5. The CDR3 loop is CASTLAGGPTDTQYF. CDR3 nucleotides: TGTGCCAGCACCCTAGCGGGAGGGCCGACAGATACGCAGTATTTT.

The rearrangement links TRBV18 to TRBJ2-3; D unclear. The CDR3 spans 13 residues. Germline values: CDR1 KGHSH, CDR2 LQKENI. V was cut by 2 bases and J by 4 bases, with 7 bases left in between. The CDR3 sequence is CASSPRTADTQYF. The CDR3 DNA follows: TGTGCCAGCTCACCAAGGACGGCAGATACGCAGTATTTT.

This clone is termed medium-sized. This chain links TRBV4-3 with TRBJ2-1; 10 nucleotides align to TRBD2. CDR1 and CDR2 from the germline V gene are LGHNA and YSLEER. J gave up 7 bases and V 1 base, and 4 bases lay outside the gene matches. This CDR3 is 15 amino acids long. DNA for the CDR3: TGCGCCAGCAGCCAAGGACTAGCGGGTGAGAATGAGCAGTTCTTC. This codes for CASSQGLAGENEQFF.

The chain links TRBV5-1 to TRBJ2-3; D unresolved. The CDR3 spans 13 residues. Trimming cost V 4 bases and J 0 bases, with 6 bases left between them. The germline V gene encodes CDR1 SGHRS and CDR2 YFSETQ. The CDR3, as DNA: TGCGCCAGCAGCCCGGACAGCACAGATACGCAGTATTTT. Its protein product is CASSPDSTDTQYF.

The CDR3: CASSRTSGGTNLQETQYF. Here the CDR3 DNA reads TGTGCCAGCAGTCGGACTAGCGGGGGCACCAACCTCCAAGAGACCCAGTACTTC. This chain uses TRBV6-6 with TRBJ2-5, with 13 bases aligning to TRBD2. The CDR3 has 18 residues. The germline V gene encodes CDR1 MNHNY and CDR2 SVGAGI (reference sequence). Unmatched junction bases numbered 10, after V lost 5 bases and J lost 1 base.

The J gene is TRBJ1-1, the V gene TRBV6-2 or TRBV6-3; D is unclear. V was clipped by 2 bases and J by 0 bases, with 7 bases between them. The CDR3 is made up of 14 amino acids. CDR1 is MNHEY, CDR2 SVGEGT, per germline. The CDR3 bases are TGTGCCAGCAGTTACCGGGAGCTGAACACTGAAGCTTTCTTT. Translating it yields CASSYRELNTEAFF.